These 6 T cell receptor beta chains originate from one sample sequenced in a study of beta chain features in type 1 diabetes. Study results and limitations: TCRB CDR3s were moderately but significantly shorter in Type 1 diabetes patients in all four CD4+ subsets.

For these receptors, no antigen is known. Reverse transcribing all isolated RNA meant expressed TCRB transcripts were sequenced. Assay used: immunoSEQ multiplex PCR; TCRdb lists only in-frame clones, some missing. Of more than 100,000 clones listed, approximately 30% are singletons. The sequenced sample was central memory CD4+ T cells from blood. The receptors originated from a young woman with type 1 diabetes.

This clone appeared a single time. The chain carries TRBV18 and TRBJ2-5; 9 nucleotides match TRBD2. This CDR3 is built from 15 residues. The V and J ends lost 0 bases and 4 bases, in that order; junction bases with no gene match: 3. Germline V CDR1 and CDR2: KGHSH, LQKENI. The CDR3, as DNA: TGTGCCAGCTCACCACCCACTAGCGGGCGAGAGACCCAGTACTTC. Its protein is CASSPPTSGRETQYF.

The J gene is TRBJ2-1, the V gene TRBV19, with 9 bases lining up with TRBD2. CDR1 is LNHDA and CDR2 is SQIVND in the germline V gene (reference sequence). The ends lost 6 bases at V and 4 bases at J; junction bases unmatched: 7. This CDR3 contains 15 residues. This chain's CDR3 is CASSSGLAVYNEQFF. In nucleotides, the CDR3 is TGTGCCAGTAGCTCGGGACTAGCAGTATACAATGAGCAGTTCTTC.

CDR3 region: CASSPRPTSSDTQYF. The CDR3 nucleotides are TGTGCCAGCAGTCCACGCCCCACATCCTCAGATACGCAGTATTTT. The rearrangement joins TRBV6-1 to TRBJ2-3; D uncertain. There are 15 residues in the CDR3. The V end lost 5 bases, the J end lost 4 bases, and 16 bases lay between the germline ends. The germline CDR1 and CDR2 sequences are MNHNS and SASEGT.

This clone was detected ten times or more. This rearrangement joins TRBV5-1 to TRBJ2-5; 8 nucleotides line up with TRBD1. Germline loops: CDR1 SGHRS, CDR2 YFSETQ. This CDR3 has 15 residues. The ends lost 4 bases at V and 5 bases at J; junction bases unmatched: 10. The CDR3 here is CASSPQTDRGETQYF. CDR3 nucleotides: TGCGCCAGCAGCCCCCAAACCGACAGGGGTGAGACCCAGTACTTC. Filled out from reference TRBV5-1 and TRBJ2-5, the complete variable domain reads KAGVTQTPRYLIKTRGQQVTLSCSPISGHRSVSWYQQTPGQGLQFLFEYFSETQRNKGNFPGRFSGRQFSNSRSEMNVSTLELGDSALYLCASSPQTDRGETQYFGPGTRLLVL.

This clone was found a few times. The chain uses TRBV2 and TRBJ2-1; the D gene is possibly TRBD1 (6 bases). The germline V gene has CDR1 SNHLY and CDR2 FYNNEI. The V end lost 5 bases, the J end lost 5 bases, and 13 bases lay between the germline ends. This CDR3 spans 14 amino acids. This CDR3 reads CASSTQGMDNEQFF. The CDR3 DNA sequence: TGTGCCAGCAGTACGCAGGGGATGGACAATGAGCAGTTCTTC.

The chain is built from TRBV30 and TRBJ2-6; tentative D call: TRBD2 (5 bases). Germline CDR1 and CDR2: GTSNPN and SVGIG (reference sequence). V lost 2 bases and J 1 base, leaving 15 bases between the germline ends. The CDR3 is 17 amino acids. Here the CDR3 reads CAWSQGLPSSGANVLTF. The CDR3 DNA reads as TGTGCCTGGAGTCAAGGACTTCCCTCTTCTGGGGCCAACGTCCTGACTTTC.